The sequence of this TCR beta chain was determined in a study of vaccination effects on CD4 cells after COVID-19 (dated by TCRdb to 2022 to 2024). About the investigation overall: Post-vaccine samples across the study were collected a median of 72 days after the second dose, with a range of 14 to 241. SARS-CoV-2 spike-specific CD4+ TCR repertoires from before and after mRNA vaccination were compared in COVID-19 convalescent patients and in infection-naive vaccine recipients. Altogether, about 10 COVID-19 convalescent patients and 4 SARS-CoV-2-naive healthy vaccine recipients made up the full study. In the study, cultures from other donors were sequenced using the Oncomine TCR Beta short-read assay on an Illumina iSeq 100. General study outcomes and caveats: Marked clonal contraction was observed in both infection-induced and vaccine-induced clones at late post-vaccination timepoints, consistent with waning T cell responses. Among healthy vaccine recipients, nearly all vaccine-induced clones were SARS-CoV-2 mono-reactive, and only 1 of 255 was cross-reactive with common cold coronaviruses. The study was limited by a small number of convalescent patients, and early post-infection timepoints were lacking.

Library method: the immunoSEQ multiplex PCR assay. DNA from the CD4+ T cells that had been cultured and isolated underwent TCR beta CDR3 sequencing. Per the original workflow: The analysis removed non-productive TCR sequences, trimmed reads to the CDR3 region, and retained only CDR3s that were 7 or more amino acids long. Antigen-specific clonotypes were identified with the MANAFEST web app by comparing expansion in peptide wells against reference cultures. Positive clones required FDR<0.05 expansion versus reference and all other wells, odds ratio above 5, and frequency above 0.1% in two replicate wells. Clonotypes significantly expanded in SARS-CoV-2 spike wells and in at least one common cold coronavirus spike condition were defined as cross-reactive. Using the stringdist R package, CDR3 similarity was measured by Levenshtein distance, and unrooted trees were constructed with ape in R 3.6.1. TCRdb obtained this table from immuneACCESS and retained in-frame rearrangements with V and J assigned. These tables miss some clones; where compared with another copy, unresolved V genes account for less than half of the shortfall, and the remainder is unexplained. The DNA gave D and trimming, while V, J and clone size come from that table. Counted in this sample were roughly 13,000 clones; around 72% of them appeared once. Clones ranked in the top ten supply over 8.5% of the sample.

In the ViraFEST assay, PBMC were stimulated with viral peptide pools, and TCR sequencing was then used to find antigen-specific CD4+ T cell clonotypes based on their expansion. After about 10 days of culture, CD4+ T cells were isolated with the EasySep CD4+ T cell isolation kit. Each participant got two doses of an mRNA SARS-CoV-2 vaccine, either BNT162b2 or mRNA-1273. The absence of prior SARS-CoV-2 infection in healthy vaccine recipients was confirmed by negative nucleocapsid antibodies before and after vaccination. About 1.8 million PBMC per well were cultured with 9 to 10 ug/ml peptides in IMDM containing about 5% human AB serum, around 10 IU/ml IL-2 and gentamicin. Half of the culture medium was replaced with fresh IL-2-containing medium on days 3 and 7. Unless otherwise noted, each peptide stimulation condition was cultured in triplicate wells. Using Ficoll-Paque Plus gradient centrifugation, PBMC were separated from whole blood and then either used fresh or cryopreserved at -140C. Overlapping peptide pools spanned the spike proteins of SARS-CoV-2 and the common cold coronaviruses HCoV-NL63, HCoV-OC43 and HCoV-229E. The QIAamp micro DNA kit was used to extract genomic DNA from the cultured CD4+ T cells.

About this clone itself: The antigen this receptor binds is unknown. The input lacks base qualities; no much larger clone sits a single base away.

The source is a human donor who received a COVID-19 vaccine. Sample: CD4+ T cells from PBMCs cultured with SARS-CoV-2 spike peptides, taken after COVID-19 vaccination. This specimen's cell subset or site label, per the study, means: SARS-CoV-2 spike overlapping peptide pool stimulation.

The DNA sequence is as follows: TGTGCCAGCAGCCCTACCGCCCTACGTCCCTACGAGCAGTACTTC. This translates into CASSPTALRPYEQYF. The chain couples TRBV11-1 to TRBJ2-7, with the D gene call left open. The CDR3 covers 15 residues, taking in both the cysteine and the phenylalanine. Only the CDR3 DNA stays, 45 bases, in frame from base 1. At the junction V is shortened by 5 bases and J by 2 bases, with 16 bases in between. The germline V gene (reference sequence) yields SGHAT for CDR1 and FQDESV for CDR2.